Listed here are 27 T cell receptor beta chains from one sample, sequenced in a study of cytomegalovirus exposure and HLA in healthy donors. 60 Vbeta and 13 Jbeta primers were used in PCR. Method: immunoSEQ multiplex PCR; TCRdb's copy keeps in-frame clones and lacks some. The sample records approximately 93,000 clones, 82% being singletons. Sequences were obtained from PBMCs. These receptors were collected from a man between 45 and 60 years old in good health and CMV-seronegative.

V is TRBV5-1 and J is TRBJ1-2; D unclear. Trimming left V 1 base short and J 2 bases short, with 3 bases between. The germline V gene encodes CDR1 SGHRS and CDR2 YFSETQ. This CDR3 comprises 12 residues. The CDR3 is CASSLTNYGYTF. The CDR3 DNA sequence: TGCGCCAGCAGCTTGACAAACTATGGCTACACCTTC.

This clone was counted a few times. The rearrangement uses TRBV4-3 and TRBJ2-1; no definite D call. The length of the CDR3 is 12 residues. Germline CDR1 reads LGHNA; CDR2 reads YSLEER. Trimming took off 3 bases at V and 7 bases at J, with 7 bases between the two ends. The CDR3 reads CASSQSLNEQFF. CDR3 DNA: TGCGCCAGCAGCCAGAGCTTGAATGAGCAGTTCTTC.

Only a few counts were recorded for this clone. At one end the junction does not follow the germline gene, possibly because of a read error. The chain is built from TRBV7-7 and TRBJ2-3, with 16 positions matching TRBD2. Germline assignment: CDR1 SSHAT and CDR2 FNYEAQ (reference sequence). The CDR3 spans 16 residues. The CDR3 coding sequence is TGTGCTAGCAGCGCGGGACTAGCGGGAGGGGCAGATACGCAGTATTTT. Its protein product is CASSAGLAGGADTQYF.

The gene calls are TRBV7-8 and TRBJ2-1; tentatively, D is TRBD2 (6 bases). The germline V and J ends were trimmed by 1 base and 2 bases, with 15 bases remaining between them. The CDR3 sequence is 17 residues long. From germline, CDR1 is SGHVS and CDR2 FQNEAQ. The CDR3 region has the DNA TGTGCCAGCAGCTTAGGGGAGGTGACAGCCGCCTACAATGAGCAGTTCTTC. It encodes CASSLGEVTAAYNEQFF.

V gene TRBV5-1 combines with J gene TRBJ1-5; 8 nucleotides line up with TRBD1. In germline, CDR1 is SGHRS, CDR2 YFSETQ. The CDR3 has 15 amino acids. Trimming cost V 5 bases and J 2 bases; bases outside gene matches: 6. The CDR3 sequence: CASRATGEGNQPQHF. CDR3 coding DNA: TGCGCCAGCAGGGCGACAGGGGAAGGCAATCAGCCCCAGCATTTT.

The chain has TRBV5-1 and TRBJ2-2; weak D call: TRBD2 (6 bases). The V end lost 1 base, the J end lost 4 bases, and 11 bases lay between the germline ends. The CDR3 covers 15 residues. Germline CDR1 and CDR2: SGHRS and YFSETQ. CDR3 DNA: TGCGCCAGCAGCTTGCGGGACGGGGGCACCGGGGAGCTGTTTTTT. This translates into CASSLRDGGTGELFF. Supplemented by reference TRBV5-1 and TRBJ2-2, the full variable domain reads KAGVTQTPRYLIKTRGQQVTLSCSPISGHRSVSWYQQTPGQGLQFLFEYFSETQRNKGNFPGRFSGRQFSNSRSEMNVSTLELGDSALYLCASSLRDGGTGELFFGEGSRLTVL.

For this clone: Other DNA sequences of this sample code for an identical CDR3. As DNA, the CDR3 is TGTGCCAGCAGTTTACTAGCGGGAGTATCCTACGAGCAGTACTTC. The encoded protein is CASSLLAGVSYEQYF. V usage is TRBV28 and J usage is TRBJ2-7, with 10 bases matching TRBD2. This CDR3 has 15 amino acids. Germline V gene data show CDR1 as MDHEN and CDR2 as SYDVKM. The ends lost 2 bases at V and 1 base at J; junction bases unmatched: 2. Drawing the rest from reference TRBV28 and TRBJ2-7, the complete variable domain is DVKVTQSSRYLVKRTGEKVFLECVQDMDHENMFWYRQDPGLGLRLIYFSYDVKMKEKGDIPEGYSVSREKKERFSLILESASTNQTSMYLCASSLLAGVSYEQYFGPGTRLTVT.

The chain employs TRBV7-2 and TRBJ2-3; D is ambiguous. Looked up from germline, CDR1 is SGHTA and CDR2 is FQGNSA. The CDR3 loop spans 14 amino acids. Trimming stripped 9 bases from V and 2 bases from J, with 15 bases between. The CDR3 spells CASLAGYYTDTQYF. The DNA for the CDR3 is TGTGCCAGTTTAGCCGGGTACTACACAGATACGCAGTATTTT. Full variable domain (remainder filled in from reference TRBV7-2 and TRBJ2-3): GAGVSQSPSNKVTEKGKDVELRCDPISGHTALYWYRQSLGQGLEFLIYFQGNSAPDKSGLPSDRFSAERTGGSVSTLTIQRTQQEDSAVYLCASLAGYYTDTQYFGPGTRLTVL.

This clone was counted a few times. CDR3 amino acids: CASSKQMGGQESSGANVLTF. The CDR3 DNA reads as TGTGCCAGCAGCAAACAAATGGGGGGACAGGAGAGCTCTGGGGCCAACGTCCTGACTTTC. This rearrangement joins TRBV21-1 to TRBJ2-6; TRBD1, the D gene given by the table, was not confirmed from the DNA. TRBV21-1 constitutes a pseudogene. This CDR3 spans 20 amino acids.

This rearrangement joins TRBV13 to TRBJ2-7, with 8 positions matching TRBD1. CDR1 is PRHDT and CDR2 is FYEKMQ in the germline V gene (reference sequence). CDR3 size: 15 residues. V trimming: 4 bases; J trimming: 4 bases; junction bases outside the gene matches: 9. CDR3 nucleotide sequence: TGTGCCAGCAGCTCCCCGGGACAGGAAGGGTACGAGCAGTACTTC. Its protein product is CASSSPGQEGYEQYF.

The genes are TRBV7-2 and TRBJ2-7; TRBD2 matches 8 bases. Germline loops: CDR1 SGHTA, CDR2 FQGNSA. The CDR3 length is 14 residues. The V and J ends lost 2 bases and 3 bases, in that order; junction bases with no gene match: 3. The CDR3: CASSLLGTSYEQYF. CDR3 sequence (DNA): TGTGCCAGCAGCTTATTAGGGACTAGCTACGAGCAGTACTTC.

The chain links TRBV10-3 to TRBJ2-1; 10 bases line up with TRBD2. With 7 bases clipped from V and 8 bases from J, the junction kept 8 bases outside the gene matches. This CDR3 comprises 14 residues. Germline CDR1 ENHRY, CDR2 SYGVKD. The CDR3 reads CAIKEQREGHEQFF. DNA of the CDR3: TGTGCCATCAAAGAGCAGCGGGAGGGCCATGAGCAGTTCTTC.

In its sample, this clone was seen many times. The chain couples TRBV7-9 to TRBJ2-7; maybe TRBD1 (6 bases). Germline V gene sequence: CDR1 SEHNR, CDR2 FQNEAQ (reference sequence). CDR3 length: 17 amino acids. V lost 5 bases and J 3 bases, leaving 23 bases between the germline ends. CDR3 nucleotide sequence: TGTGCCAGCAGCGCCAATCTCGGCAGGGGATCGGTCTACGAGCAGTACTTC. It translates to CASSANLGRGSVYEQYF.

The chain uses TRBV19 and TRBJ1-5; D ambiguous. The CDR3 consists of 13 residues. The V gene lost 8 bases and the J gene lost 6 bases, with 14 bases spanning the gap. CDR1 and CDR2 from the germline V gene are LNHDA and SQIVND (reference sequence). Here the CDR3 reads CASHAPGAQPQHF. The CDR3 nucleotides are TGTGCCAGTCATGCCCCCGGTGCTCAGCCCCAGCATTTT.

V and J are TRBV11-3 and TRBJ2-7; D may be TRBD1 (6 bases). CDR1 is SGHNT and CDR2 is YENEEA in the germline V gene. Between the trimmed V and J ends, which lost 4 bases and 7 bases, there was a span of 11 bases. CDR3 length: 12 residues. In nucleotides, the CDR3 is TGTGCCAGCAGCTCAGGGGTGGGGGAGCAGTACTTC. It translates to CASSSGVGEQYF.

The gene calls are TRBV6-6 and TRBJ1-1, with 7 bases fitting TRBD1. The V gene end was trimmed by 4 bases and the J gene end by 10 bases; junction bases not matched to a gene: 6. The CDR3 is made up of 12 amino acids. Germline values: CDR1 MNHNY, CDR2 SVGAGI (reference sequence). The CDR3 reads CASSFGQATAFF. In DNA form, the CDR3 reads TGTGCCAGCAGTTTCGGACAGGCTACAGCTTTCTTT.

This rearrangement joins TRBV5-1 to TRBJ2-2; 9 positions agree with TRBD1. This CDR3 has 16 residues. Trimming at V came to 5 bases and at J to 3 bases, leaving 8 bases not matched to a gene. Germline V gene sequence: CDR1 SGHRS, CDR2 YFSETQ. CDR3 nucleotide sequence: TGCGCCAGCAGGGGGCCGGGACAGGGTTACACCGGGGAGCTGTTTTTT. This codes for CASRGPGQGYTGELFF.

The chain couples TRBV7-2 to TRBJ2-1; possibly TRBD2 for D (6 bases). This CDR3 is built from 14 residues. CDR1 is SGHTA, CDR2 FQGNSA, per germline. Trimming cost V 1 base and J 5 bases, with 9 bases left between them. The CDR3: CASSLETGDNEQFF. CDR3 in DNA: TGTGCCAGCAGCTTAGAGACGGGGGACAATGAGCAGTTCTTC. The whole variable domain, filled in from reference TRBV7-2 and TRBJ2-1, reads GAGVSQSPSNKVTEKGKDVELRCDPISGHTALYWYRQSLGQGLEFLIYFQGNSAPDKSGLPSDRFSAERTGGSVSTLTIQRTQQEDSAVYLCASSLETGDNEQFFGPGTRLTVL.

The chain joins TRBV5-1 to TRBJ2-7, with D perhaps TRBD1 (6 bases). V lost 4 bases to trimming and J lost 2 bases, with 13 bases between them. There are 14 residues in the CDR3. Germline V gene lookup returns CDR1 SGHRS and CDR2 YFSETQ. CDR3 sequence (DNA): TGCGCCAGCAGCCCGCAGGGGTTTCCCTACGAGCAGTACTTC. It specifies CASSPQGFPYEQYF.

This chain's CDR3 is CASSLELAVGSDTQYF. CDR3 in DNA: TGTGCCAGCAGCTTAGAGCTAGCGGTTGGGTCAGATACGCAGTATTTT. The chain has TRBV7-8 and TRBJ2-3; 7 bases align to TRBD2. The CDR3 has 16 amino acids. Germline trimming cut 1 base from V and 4 bases from J; bases unmatched to any gene: 8. Per germline, CDR1 SGHVS and CDR2 FQNEAQ.

In its sample, this clone was seen once. The chain is built from TRBV5-3 and TRBJ2-1; 14 nucleotides line up with TRBD2. TRBV5-3 is reported as an ORF; its role is uncertain. The length of the CDR3 is 18 residues. The ends lost 4 bases at V and 1 base at J; junction bases unmatched: 7. CDR3 sequence reads: CARSGGTSGSWSYNEQFF. As DNA, the CDR3 is TGTGCCAGAAGCGGAGGGACTAGCGGGAGCTGGTCCTACAATGAGCAGTTCTTC.

DNA of the CDR3: TGTGCCAGCAGTGACAGGACGGGACTCGGAAACACCATATATTTT. Residues: CASSDRTGLGNTIYF. V usage is TRBV6-1 and J usage is TRBJ1-3, with a tentative D call TRBD1 (5 bases). Trimming took off 3 bases at V and 4 bases at J, with 13 bases between the two ends. The CDR3 has 15 amino acids. CDR1 is MNHNS, CDR2 SASEGT, per germline.

This chain uses TRBV28 with TRBJ1-2, with TRBD1 as a possible D gene (6 bases). Germline loops: CDR1 MDHEN, CDR2 SYDVKM. The CDR3 consists of 13 residues. The V end was cut by 6 bases, the J end by 5 bases, with 13 bases between. The CDR3 nucleotides read TGTGCCAGCAGCCTAGGGGGTGGGTATGGCTACACCTTC. It yields the protein CASSLGGGYGYTF.

The V gene is TRBV9, the J gene TRBJ2-2, with D uncertain. Germline assignment: CDR1 SGDLS and CDR2 YYNGEE. This CDR3 has 15 residues. Trimming took 4 bases from V and 6 from J, leaving 16 bases between them. This chain's CDR3 is CASSTDLNEAGELFF. CDR3 bases: TGTGCCAGCAGCACAGACCTTAACGAAGCCGGGGAGCTGTTTTTT.

This clone was counted once. J is TRBJ2-2 and V is TRBV5-4; weak D call: TRBD2 (6 bases). The V end lost 1 base, the J end lost 5 bases, and 15 bases lay between the germline ends. CDR1 is SGHNT and CDR2 is YYREEE in the germline V gene (reference sequence). This CDR3 region has 16 residues. CDR3 protein: CASSLRVRGTTGELFF. The CDR3 DNA sequence: TGTGCCAGCAGCTTGCGGGTCCGGGGGACTACCGGGGAGCTGTTTTTT.

This clone was found once. This sequence joins TRBV27 and TRBJ2-7; TRBD1 might be the D (6 bases). This CDR3 has 13 amino acids. The germline V gene has CDR1 MNHEY and CDR2 SMNVEV (reference sequence). With 3 bases removed from V and 3 bases from J, the gap between germline ends came to 9 bases. The CDR3 protein is CASSLGAVYEQYF. CDR3 sequence (DNA): TGTGCCAGCAGTTTGGGGGCAGTCTACGAGCAGTACTTC.

J is TRBJ2-2 and V is TRBV5-1; 7 positions match TRBD2. Germline values: CDR1 SGHRS, CDR2 YFSETQ. The CDR3 is made up of 14 amino acids. V shed 1 base and J 7 bases; nucleotides not matched to a gene: 4. The CDR3 loop is CASSLLPGGGELFF. Here the CDR3 DNA reads TGCGCCAGCAGCTTGCTCCCGGGGGGCGGGGAGCTGTTTTTT. The full variable domain, in which reference TRBV5-1 and TRBJ2-2 provide the parts outside the CDR3, is KAGVTQTPRYLIKTRGQQVTLSCSPISGHRSVSWYQQTPGQGLQFLFEYFSETQRNKGNFPGRFSGRQFSNSRSEMNVSTLELGDSALYLCASSLLPGGGELFFGEGSRLTVL.